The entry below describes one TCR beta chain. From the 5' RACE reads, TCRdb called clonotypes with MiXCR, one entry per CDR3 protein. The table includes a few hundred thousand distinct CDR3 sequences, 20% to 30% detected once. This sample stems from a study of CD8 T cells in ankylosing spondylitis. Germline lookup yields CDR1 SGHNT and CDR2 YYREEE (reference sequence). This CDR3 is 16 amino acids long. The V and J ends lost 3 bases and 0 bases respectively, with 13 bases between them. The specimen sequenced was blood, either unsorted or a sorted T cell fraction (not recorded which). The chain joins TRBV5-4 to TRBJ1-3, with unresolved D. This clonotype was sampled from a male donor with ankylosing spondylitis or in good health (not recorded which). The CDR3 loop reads CASSSDYSGSGNTIYF. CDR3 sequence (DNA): TGTGCCAGCAGCTCCGACTACAGCGGCTCTGGAAACACCATATATTTT.